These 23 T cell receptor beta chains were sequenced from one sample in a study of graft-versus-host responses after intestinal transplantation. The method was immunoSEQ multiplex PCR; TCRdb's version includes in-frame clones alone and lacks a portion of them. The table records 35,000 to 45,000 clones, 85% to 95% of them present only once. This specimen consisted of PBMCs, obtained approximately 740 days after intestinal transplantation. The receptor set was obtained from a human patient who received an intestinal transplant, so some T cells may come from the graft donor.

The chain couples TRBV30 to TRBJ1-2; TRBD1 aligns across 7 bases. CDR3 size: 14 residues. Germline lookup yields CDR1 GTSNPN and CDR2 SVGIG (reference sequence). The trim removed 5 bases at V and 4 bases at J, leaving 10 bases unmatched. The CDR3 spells CAWFFIGTAYGYTF. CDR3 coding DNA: TGTGCCTGGTTTTTTATAGGGACAGCCTATGGCTACACCTTC. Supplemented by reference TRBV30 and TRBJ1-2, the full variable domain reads SQTIHQWPATLVQPVGSPLSLECTVEGTSNPNLYWYRQAAGRGLQLLFYSVGIGQISSEVPQNLSASRPQDRQFILSSKKLLLSDSGFYLCAWFFIGTAYGYTFGSGTRLTVV.

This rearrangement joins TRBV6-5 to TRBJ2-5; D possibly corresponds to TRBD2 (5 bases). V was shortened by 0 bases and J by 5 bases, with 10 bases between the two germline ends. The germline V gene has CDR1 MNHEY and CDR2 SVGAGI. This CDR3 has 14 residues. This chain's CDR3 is CASSYSTRRETQYF. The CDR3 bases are TGTGCCAGCAGTTACTCAACTAGGAGGGAGACCCAGTACTTC.

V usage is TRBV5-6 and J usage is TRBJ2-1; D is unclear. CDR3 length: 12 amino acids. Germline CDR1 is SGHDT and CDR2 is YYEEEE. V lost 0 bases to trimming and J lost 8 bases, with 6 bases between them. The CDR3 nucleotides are TGTGCCAGCAGCTTGGGGACCTATGAGCAGTTCTTC. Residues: CASSLGTYEQFF. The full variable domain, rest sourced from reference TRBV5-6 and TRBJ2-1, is DAGVTQSPTHLIKTRGQQVTLRCSPKSGHDTVSWYQQALGQGPQFIFQYYEEEERQRGNFPDRFSGHQFPNYSSELNVNALLLGDSALYLCASSLGTYEQFFGPGTRLTVL.

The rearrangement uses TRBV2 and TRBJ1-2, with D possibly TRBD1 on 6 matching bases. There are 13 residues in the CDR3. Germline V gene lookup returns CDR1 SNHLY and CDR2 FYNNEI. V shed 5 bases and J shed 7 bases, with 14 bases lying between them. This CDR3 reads CASSNRAAGGYTF. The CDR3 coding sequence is TGTGCCAGCAGTAACAGGGCTGCGGGTGGCTACACCTTC.

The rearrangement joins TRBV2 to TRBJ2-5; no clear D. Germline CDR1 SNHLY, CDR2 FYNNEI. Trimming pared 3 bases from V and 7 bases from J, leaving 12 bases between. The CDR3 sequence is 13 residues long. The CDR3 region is CASSDPQPPTQYF. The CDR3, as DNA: TGTGCCAGCAGTGACCCCCAACCGCCGACCCAGTACTTC.

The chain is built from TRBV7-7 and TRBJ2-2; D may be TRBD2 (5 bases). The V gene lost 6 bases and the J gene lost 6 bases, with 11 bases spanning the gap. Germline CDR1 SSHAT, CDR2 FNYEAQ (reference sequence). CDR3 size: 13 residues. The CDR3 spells CASRQTGAGELFF. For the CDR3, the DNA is TGTGCCAGCAGACAGACCGGGGCCGGGGAGCTGTTTTTT. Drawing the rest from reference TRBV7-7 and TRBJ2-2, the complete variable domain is GAGVSQSPRYKVTKRGQDVTLRCDPISSHATLYWYQQALGQGPEFLTYFNYEAQPDKSGLPSDRFSAERPEGSISTLTIQRTEQRDSAMYRCASRQTGAGELFFGEGSRLTVL.

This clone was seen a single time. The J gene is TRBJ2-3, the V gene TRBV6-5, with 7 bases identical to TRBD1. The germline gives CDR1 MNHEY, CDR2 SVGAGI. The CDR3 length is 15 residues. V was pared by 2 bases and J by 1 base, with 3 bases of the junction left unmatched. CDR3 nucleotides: TGTGCCAGCAGTTACCGGGACAGTGGCACAGATACGCAGTATTTT. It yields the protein CASSYRDSGTDTQYF.

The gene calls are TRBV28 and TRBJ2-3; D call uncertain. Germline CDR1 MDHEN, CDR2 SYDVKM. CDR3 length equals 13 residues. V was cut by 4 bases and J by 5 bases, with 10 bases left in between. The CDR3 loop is CASSWARRDTQYF. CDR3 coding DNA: TGTGCCAGCAGTTGGGCTAGACGAGATACGCAGTATTTT.

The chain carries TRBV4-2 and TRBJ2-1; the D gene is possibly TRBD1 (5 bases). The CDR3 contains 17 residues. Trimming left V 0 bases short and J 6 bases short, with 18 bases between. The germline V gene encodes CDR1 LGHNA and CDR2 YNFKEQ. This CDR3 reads CASSQEGVSDITNEQFF. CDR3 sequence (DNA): TGTGCCAGCAGCCAAGAAGGGGTTTCGGACATCACCAATGAGCAGTTCTTC.

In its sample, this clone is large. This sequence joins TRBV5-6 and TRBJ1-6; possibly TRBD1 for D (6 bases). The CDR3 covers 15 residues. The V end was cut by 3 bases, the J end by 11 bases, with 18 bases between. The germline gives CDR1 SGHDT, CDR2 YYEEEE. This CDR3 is CASSSEGELATPLHF. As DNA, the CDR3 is TGTGCCAGCAGCTCTGAGGGGGAGCTGGCTACACCCCTCCACTTT. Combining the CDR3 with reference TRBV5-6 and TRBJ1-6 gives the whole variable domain DAGVTQSPTHLIKTRGQQVTLRCSPKSGHDTVSWYQQALGQGPQFIFQYYEEEERQRGNFPDRFSGHQFPNYSSELNVNALLLGDSALYLCASSSEGELATPLHFGNGTRLTVT.

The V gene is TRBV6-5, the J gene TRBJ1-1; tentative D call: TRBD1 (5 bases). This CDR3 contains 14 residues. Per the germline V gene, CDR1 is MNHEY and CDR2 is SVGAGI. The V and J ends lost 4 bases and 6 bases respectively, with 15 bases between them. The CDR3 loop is CASSSGQGGSEAFF. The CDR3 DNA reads TGTGCCAGCAGTTCCGGGCAGGGAGGTTCTGAAGCTTTCTTT.

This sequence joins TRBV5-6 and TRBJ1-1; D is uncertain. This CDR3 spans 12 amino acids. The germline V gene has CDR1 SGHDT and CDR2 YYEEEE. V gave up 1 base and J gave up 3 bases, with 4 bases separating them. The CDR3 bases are TGTGCCAGCAGCTTGCGGGACACTGAAGCTTTCTTT. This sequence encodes CASSLRDTEAFF.

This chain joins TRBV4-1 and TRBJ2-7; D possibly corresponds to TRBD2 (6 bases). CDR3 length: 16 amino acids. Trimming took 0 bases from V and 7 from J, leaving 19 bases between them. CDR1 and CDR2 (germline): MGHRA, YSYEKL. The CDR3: CASSQDFGASVGEQYF. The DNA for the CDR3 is TGCGCCAGCAGCCAAGATTTTGGTGCTAGCGTGGGGGAGCAGTACTTC.

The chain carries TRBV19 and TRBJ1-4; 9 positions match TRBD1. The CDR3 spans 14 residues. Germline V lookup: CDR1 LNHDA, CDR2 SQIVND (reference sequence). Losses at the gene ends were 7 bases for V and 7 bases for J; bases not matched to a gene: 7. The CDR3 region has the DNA TGTGCCAGTACCCCGGGACAGGGCAGTGAAAAACTGTTTTTT. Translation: CASTPGQGSEKLFF.

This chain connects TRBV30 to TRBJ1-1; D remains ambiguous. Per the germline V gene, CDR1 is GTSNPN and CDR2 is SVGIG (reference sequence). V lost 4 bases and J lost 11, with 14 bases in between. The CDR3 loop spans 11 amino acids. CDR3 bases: TGTGCCTGGAATCTAAATCCGGACGCTTTCTTT. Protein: CAWNLNPDAFF. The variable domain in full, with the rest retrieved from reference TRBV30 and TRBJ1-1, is SQTIHQWPATLVQPVGSPLSLECTVEGTSNPNLYWYRQAAGRGLQLLFYSVGIGQISSEVPQNLSASRPQDRQFILSSKKLLLSDSGFYLCAWNLNPDAFFGQGTRLTVV.

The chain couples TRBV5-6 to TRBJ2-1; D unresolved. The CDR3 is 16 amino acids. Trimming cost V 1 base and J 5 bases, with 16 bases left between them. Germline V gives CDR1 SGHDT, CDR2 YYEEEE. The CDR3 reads CASSLYGVSSNNEQFF. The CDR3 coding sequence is TGTGCCAGCAGCTTGTATGGGGTATCTTCTAACAATGAGCAGTTCTTC.

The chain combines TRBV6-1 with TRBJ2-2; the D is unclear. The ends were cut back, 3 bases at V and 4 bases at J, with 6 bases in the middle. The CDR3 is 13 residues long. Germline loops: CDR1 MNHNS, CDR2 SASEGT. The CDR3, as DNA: TGTGCCAGCAGTGATTGGATCACCGGGGAGCTGTTTTTT. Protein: CASSDWITGELFF.

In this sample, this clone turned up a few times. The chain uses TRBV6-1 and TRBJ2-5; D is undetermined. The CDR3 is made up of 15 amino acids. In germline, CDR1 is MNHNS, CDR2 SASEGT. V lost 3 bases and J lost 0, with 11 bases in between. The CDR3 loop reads CASSDTRRYQETQYF. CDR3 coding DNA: TGTGCCAGCAGTGACACCAGGCGGTACCAAGAGACCCAGTACTTC.

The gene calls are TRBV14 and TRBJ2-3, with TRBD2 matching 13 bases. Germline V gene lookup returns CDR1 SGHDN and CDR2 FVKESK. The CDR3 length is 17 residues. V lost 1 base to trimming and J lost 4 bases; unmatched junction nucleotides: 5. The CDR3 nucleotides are TGTGCCAGCAGCCAAGGCCGGACTAGCGGGAGTGCAGATACGCAGTATTTT. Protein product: CASSQGRTSGSADTQYF.

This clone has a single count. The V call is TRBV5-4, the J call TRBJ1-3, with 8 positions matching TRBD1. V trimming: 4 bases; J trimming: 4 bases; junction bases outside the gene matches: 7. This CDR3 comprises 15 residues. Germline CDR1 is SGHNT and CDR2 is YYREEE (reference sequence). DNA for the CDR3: TGTGCCAGCAGCCACAGGGGGATCTCCGGAAACACCATATATTTT. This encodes CASSHRGISGNTIYF.

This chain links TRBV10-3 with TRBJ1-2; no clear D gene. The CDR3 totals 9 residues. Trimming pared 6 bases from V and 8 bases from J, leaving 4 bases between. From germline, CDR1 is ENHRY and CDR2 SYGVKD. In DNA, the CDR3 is TGTGCCATCAGGGTCGGCTACACCTTC. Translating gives CAIRVGYTF.

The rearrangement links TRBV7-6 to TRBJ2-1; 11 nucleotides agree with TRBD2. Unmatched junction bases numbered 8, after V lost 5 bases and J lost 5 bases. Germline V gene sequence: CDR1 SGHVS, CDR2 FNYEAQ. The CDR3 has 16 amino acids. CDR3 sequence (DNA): TGTGCCAGCAGCCTACTTCTAGCGGGAGGCCACAATGAGCAGTTCTTC. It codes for CASSLLLAGGHNEQFF.

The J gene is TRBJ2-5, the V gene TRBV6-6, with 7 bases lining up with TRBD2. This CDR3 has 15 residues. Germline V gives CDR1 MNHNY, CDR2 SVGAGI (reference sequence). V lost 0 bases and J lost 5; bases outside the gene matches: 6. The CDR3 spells CASSYSPGGRETQYF. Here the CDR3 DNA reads TGTGCCAGCAGTTACTCCCCGGGGGGACGGGAGACCCAGTACTTC.